The TCR beta chain described here comes from a study of blood T cell repertoires in COVID-19. Study overall: Spain, Italy and the United States supplied samples that represented acute and convalescent COVID-19.

There are 13 residues in the CDR3. Germline values: CDR1 SGHTA, CDR2 FQGNSA. V was shortened by 4 bases and J by 14 bases, with 18 bases between the two germline ends. Per the original methods: Reference gene primer amplification yielded estimated nucleated cell counts. Here immunoSEQ multiplex PCR was the method, and the copy in TCRdb shows in-frame clones only, minus some. The V and J calls and clone size are taken from that table; D and trimming were inferred from the DNA. The table shows approximately 360,000 clones, with about 89% occurring only once. This clone came up once. This clonotype was obtained from a man in his forties with acute or convalescent COVID-19. Sequencing was performed on peripheral blood. This chain links TRBV7-2 with TRBJ2-1; tentative D call: TRBD2 (5 bases). The CDR3 region is CASSSSVIIGEFF. The CDR3 region has the DNA TGTGCCAGCAGCTCCTCGGTCATAATCGGGGAGTTCTTC.